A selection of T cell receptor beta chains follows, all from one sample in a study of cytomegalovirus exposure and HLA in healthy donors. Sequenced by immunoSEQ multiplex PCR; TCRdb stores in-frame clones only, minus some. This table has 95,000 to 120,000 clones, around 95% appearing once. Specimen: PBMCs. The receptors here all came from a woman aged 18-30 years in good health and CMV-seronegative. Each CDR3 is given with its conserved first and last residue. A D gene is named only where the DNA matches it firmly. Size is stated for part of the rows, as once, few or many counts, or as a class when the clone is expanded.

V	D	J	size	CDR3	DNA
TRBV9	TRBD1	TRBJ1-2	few	CASSLGQGPSNYGYTF	TGTGCCAGCAGCCTGGGACAGGGGCCATCTAACTATGGCTACACCTTC
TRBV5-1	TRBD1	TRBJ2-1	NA	CASSQRQGEYSYNEQFF	TGCGCCAGCAGCCAACGACAGGGGGAATACTCCTACAATGAGCAGTTCTTC
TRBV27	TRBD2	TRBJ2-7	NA	CASSLGLAEYEQYF	TGTGCCAGCAGTTTAGGACTAGCGGAATACGAGCAGTACTTC
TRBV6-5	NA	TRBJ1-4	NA	CASSSTAANEKLFF	TGTGCCAGCAGTTCTACCGCGGCTAATGAAAAACTGTTTTTT
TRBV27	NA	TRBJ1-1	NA	CASSLTDYTEAFF	TGTGCCAGCAGTCTTACAGATTACACTGAAGCTTTCTTT
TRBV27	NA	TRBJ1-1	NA	CASRPTGSNTEAFF	TGTGCCAGCAGACCGACAGGTTCGAACACTGAAGCTTTCTTT
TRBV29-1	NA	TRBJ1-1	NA	CSVRRGGGNTEAFF	TGCAGCGTTCGGCGGGGTGGGGGGAACACTGAAGCTTTCTTT
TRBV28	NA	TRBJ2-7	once	CASSFGGASYEQYF	TGTGCCAGCAGTTTCGGGGGAGCGTCCTACGAGCAGTACTTC
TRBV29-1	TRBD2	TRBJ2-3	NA	CSALPTSGLTDTQYF	TGCAGCGCCCTCCCGACTAGCGGACTCACAGATACGCAGTATTTT
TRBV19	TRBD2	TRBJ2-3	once	CASKVSGGTLDTQYF	TGTGCCAGTAAGGTGAGCGGGGGGACCCTCGATACGCAGTATTTT
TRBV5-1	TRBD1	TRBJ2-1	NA	CASSLPGTGKYNEQFF	TGCGCCAGCAGCTTACCCGGGACAGGGAAATACAATGAGCAGTTCTTC
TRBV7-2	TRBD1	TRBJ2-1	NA	CASSLVGTGLGGEQFF	TGTGCCAGCAGCTTAGTCGGGACAGGATTAGGCGGCGAGCAGTTCTTC
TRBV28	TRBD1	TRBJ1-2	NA	CASSPLGAGGFTYGYTF	TGTGCCAGCAGTCCCCTCGGCGCAGGGGGGTTTACCTATGGCTACACCTTC
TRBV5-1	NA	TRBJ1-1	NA	CASSTTEVMNTEAFF	TGCGCCAGCAGCACGACCGAGGTGATGAACACTGAAGCTTTCTTT
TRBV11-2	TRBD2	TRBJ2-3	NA	CASSRWTSGGASTDTQYF	TGTGCCAGCAGCCGGTGGACTAGCGGGGGGGCTAGCACAGATACGCAGTATTTT
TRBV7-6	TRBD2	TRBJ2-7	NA	CASSLGLAGETYEQYF	TGTGCCAGCAGCTTAGGCCTAGCGGGGGAGACGTACGAGCAGTACTTC
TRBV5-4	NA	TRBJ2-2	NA	CASSRLQVNTGELFF	TGTGCCAGCAGCCGTTTACAGGTGAACACCGGGGAGCTGTTTTTT
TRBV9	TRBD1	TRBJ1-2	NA	CASSAGQIPYGYTF	TGTGCCAGCAGCGCGGGACAGATTCCCTATGGCTACACCTTC
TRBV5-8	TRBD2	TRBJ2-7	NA	CASSLGLAGGFAYEQYF	TGTGCCAGCAGCTTGGGGTTAGCGGGGGGCTTTGCCTACGAGCAGTACTTC
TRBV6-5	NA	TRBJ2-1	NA	CASSLDSSSYNEQFF	TGTGCCAGCAGCTTGGACAGTAGCTCCTACAATGAGCAGTTCTTC
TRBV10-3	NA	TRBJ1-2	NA	CAISVYRVHGYTF	TGTGCCATCAGTGTCTACAGGGTACATGGCTACACCTTC
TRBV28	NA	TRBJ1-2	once	CASSLRLSNYGYTF	TGTGCCAGCAGTTTGAGACTTTCTAACTATGGCTACACCTTC
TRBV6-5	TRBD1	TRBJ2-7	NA	CASSRTGENEQYF	TGTGCCAGCAGCCGAACAGGGGAGAACGAGCAGTACTTC
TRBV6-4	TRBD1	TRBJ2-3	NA	CASSDITGVDTQYF	TGTGCCAGCAGTGATATAACAGGGGTAGATACGCAGTATTTT
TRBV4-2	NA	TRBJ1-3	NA	CASSHGQGSGNTIYF	TGTGCCAGCAGCCACGGCCAGGGCTCTGGAAACACCATATATTTT
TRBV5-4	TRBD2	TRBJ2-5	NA	CASSLALRGGQETQYF	TGTGCCAGCAGCTTGGCCTTGCGGGGGGGCCAAGAGACCCAGTACTTC
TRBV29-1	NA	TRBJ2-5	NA	CSVSYQLGYQETQYF	TGCAGCGTTTCCTACCAACTAGGGTACCAAGAGACCCAGTACTTC
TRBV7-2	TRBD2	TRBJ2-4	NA	CASSLASGTKNIQYF	TGTGCCAGCAGCTTAGCTAGCGGGACCAAAAACATTCAGTACTTC
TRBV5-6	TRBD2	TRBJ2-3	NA	CASSSTSGGGSTDTQYF	TGTGCCAGCAGCTCGACTAGCGGGGGGGGAAGCACAGATACGCAGTATTTT
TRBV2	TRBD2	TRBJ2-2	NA	CASSETVLAGNTGELFF	TGTGCCAGCAGTGAAACCGTACTAGCGGGGAACACCGGGGAGCTGTTTTTT
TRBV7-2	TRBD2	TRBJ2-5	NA	CASSSGGFQYQETQYF	TGTGCCAGCAGCTCCGGGGGGTTCCAATACCAAGAGACCCAGTACTTC
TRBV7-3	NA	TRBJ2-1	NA	CASSLIGGSDNEQFF	TGTGCCAGCAGCTTGATCGGGGGTTCTGACAATGAGCAGTTCTTC
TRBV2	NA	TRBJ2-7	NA	CASSLTGISYEQYF	TGTGCCAGCAGCCTCACAGGAATCTCCTACGAGCAGTACTTC
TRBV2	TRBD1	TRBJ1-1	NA	CASSHNRQGENTEAFF	TGTGCCAGCAGCCACAATAGACAGGGGGAGAACACTGAAGCTTTCTTT
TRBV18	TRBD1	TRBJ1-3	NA	CASSLTGTGSGNTIYF	TGTGCCAGCTCCTTAACCGGGACAGGCTCTGGAAACACCATATATTTT
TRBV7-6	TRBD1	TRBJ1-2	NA	CASSLDVATGYNYGYTF	TGTGCCAGCAGCTTAGATGTGGCGACAGGGTATAACTATGGCTACACCTTC
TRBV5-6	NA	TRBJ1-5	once	CASSFRRTVNQPQHF	TGTGCCAGCAGCTTTCGACGGACAGTCAATCAGCCCCAGCATTTT
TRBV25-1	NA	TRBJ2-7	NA	CASSELGWEGGSYEQYF	TGTGCCAGCAGTGAATTAGGATGGGAAGGGGGTTCCTACGAGCAGTACTTC
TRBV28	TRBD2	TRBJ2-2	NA	CASSQPGLYTGELFF	TGTGCCAGCAGTCAGCCGGGACTATACACCGGGGAGCTGTTTTTT
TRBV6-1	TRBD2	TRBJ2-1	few	CASSESVAGDYNEQFF	TGTGCCAGCAGTGAAAGCGTAGCGGGGGACTACAATGAGCAGTTCTTC
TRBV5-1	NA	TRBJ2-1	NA	CASSLAISAGAYNEQFF	TGCGCCAGCAGCTTGGCCATTAGCGCGGGGGCTTACAATGAGCAGTTCTTC
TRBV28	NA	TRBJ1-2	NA	CASSFFDSYTF	TGTGCCAGCAGTTTCTTCGACAGCTACACCTTC
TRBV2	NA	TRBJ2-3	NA	CASSEARGRGTDTQYF	TGTGCCAGCAGTGAAGCTCGGGGTAGAGGCACAGATACGCAGTATTTT
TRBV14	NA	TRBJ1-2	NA	CASSQDQVLLGGYTF	TGTGCCAGCAGCCAAGATCAGGTGCTTCTCGGTGGCTACACCTTC